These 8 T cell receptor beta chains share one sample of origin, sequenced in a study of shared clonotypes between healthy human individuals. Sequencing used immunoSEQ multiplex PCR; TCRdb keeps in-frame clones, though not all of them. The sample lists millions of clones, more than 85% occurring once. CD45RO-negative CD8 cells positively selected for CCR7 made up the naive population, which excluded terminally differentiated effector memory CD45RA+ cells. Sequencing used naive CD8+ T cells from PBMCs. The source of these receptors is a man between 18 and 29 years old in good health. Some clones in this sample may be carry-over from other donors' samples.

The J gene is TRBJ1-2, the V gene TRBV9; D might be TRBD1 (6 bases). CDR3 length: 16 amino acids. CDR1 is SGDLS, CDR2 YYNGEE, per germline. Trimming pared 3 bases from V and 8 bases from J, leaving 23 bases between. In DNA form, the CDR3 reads TGTGCCAGCAGCGGCCGCTCCACGTGGGGGGCAGGAGGCTACACCTTC. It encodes CASSGRSTWGAGGYTF. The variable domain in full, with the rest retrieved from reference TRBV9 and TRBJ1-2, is DSGVTQTPKHLITATGQRVTLRCSPRSGDLSVYWYQQSLDQGLQFLIQYYNGEERAKGNILERFSAQQFPDLHSELNLSSLELGDSALYFCASSGRSTWGAGGYTFGSGTRLTVV.

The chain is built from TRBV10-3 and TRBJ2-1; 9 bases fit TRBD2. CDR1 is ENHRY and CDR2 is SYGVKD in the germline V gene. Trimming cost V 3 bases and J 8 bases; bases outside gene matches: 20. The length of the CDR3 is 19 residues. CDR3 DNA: TGTGCCATCAGTGACCCCACCGGACTAGCGACTCGACAATACGATGAGCAGTTCTTC. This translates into CAISDPTGLATRQYDEQFF.

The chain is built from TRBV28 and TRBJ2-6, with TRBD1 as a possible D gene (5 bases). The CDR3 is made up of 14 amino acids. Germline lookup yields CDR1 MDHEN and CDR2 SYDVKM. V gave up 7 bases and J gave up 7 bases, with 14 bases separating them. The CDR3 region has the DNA TGTGCCAGCAAATCGACAGCCGTAGCCAACGTCCTGACTTTC. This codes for CASKSTAVANVLTF. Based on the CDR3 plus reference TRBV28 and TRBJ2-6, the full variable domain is DVKVTQSSRYLVKRTGEKVFLECVQDMDHENMFWYRQDPGLGLRLIYFSYDVKMKEKGDIPEGYSVSREKKERFSLILESASTNQTSMYLCASKSTAVANVLTFGAGSRLTVL.

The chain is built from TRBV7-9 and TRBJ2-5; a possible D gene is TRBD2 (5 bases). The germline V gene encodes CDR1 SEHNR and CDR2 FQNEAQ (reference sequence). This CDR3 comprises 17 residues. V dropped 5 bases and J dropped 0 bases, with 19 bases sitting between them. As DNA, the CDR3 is TGTGCCAGCAGCGCGAGGACCGCGGGCCAATACCAAGAGACCCAGTACTTC. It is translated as CASSARTAGQYQETQYF.

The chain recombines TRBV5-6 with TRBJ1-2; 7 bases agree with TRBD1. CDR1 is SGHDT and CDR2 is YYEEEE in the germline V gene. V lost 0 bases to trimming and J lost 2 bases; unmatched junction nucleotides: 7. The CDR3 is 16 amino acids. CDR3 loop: CASSLDWGQRNYGYTF. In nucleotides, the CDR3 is TGTGCCAGCAGCTTGGACTGGGGACAGAGGAACTATGGCTACACCTTC.

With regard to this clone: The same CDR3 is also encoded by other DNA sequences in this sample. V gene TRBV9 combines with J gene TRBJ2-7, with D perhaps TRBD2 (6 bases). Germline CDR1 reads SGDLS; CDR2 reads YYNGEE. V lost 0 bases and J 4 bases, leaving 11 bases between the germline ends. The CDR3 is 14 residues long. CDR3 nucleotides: TGTGCCAGCAGCGTAGCGGTGGGGGGATACGAGCAGTACTTC. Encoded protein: CASSVAVGGYEQYF.

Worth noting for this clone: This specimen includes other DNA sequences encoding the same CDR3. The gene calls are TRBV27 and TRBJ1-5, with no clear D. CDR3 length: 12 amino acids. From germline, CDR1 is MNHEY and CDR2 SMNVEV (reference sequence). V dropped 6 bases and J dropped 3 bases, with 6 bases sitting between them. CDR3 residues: CASSSLNQPQHF. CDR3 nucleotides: TGTGCCAGCAGCTCCCTCAATCAGCCCCAGCATTTT.

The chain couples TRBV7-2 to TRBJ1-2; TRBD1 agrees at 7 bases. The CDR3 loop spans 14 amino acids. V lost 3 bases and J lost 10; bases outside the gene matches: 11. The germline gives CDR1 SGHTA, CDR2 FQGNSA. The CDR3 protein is CASSFAARGGYYTF. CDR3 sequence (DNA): TGTGCCAGCAGCTTCGCTGCCAGGGGGGGTTACTACACCTTC.